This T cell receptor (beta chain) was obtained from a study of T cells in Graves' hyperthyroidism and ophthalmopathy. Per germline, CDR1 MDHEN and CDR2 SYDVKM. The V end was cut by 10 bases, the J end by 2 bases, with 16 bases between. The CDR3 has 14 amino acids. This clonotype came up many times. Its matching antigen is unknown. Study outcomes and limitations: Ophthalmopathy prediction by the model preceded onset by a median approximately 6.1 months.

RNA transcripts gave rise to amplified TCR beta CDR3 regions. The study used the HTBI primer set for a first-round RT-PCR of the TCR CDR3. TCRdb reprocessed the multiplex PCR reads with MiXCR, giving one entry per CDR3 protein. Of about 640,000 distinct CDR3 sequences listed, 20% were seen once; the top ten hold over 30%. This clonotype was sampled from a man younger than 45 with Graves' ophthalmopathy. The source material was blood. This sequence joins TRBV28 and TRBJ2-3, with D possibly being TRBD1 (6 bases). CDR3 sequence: CATKPRDITDTQYF. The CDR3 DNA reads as TGTGCCACCAAGCCCCGGGACATCACAGATACGCAGTATTTT.